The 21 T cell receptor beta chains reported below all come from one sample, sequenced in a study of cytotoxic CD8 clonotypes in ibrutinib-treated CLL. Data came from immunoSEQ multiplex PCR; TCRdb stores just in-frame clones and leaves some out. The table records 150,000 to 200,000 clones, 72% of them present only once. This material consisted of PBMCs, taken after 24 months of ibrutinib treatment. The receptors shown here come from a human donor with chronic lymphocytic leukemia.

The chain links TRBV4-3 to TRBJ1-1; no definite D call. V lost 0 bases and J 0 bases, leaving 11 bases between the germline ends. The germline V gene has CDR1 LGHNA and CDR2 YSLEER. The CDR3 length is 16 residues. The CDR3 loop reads CASSQDLGLLNTEAFF. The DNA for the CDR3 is TGCGCCAGCAGCCAAGATCTCGGCCTACTGAACACTGAAGCTTTCTTT.

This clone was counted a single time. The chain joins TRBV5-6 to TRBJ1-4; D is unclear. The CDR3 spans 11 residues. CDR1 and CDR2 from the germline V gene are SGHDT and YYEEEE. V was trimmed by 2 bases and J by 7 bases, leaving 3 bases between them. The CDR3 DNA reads TGTGCCAGCAGCTTTGGTGAAAAACTGTTTTTT. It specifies CASSFGEKLFF.

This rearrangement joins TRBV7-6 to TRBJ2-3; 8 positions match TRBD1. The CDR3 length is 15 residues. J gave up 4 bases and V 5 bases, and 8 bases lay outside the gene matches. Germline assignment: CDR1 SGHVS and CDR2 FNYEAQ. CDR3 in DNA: TGTGCCAGCAGCCCAGGGACAGGTCCCCCAGATACGCAGTATTTT. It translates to CASSPGTGPPDTQYF.

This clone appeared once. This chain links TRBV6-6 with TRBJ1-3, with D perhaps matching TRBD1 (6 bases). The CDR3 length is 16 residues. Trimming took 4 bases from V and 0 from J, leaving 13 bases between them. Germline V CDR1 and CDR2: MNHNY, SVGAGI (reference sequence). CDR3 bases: TGTGCCAGCAGTTTAGATACAGGGTCCTCTGGAAACACCATATATTTT. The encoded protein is CASSLDTGSSGNTIYF.

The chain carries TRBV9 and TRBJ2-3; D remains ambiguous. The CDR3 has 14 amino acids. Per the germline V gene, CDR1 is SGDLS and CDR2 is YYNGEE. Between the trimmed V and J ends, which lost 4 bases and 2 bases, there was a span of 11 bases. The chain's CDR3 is CASSTRTVTDTQYF. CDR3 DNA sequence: TGTGCCAGCAGCACGAGGACGGTCACAGATACGCAGTATTTT.

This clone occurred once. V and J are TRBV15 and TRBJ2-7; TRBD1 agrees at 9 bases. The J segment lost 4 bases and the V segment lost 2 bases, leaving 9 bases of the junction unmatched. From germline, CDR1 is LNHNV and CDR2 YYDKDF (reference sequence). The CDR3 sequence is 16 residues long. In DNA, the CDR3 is TGTGCCACCAGCAGACCCGGGACAGGGTCGCCGTACGAGCAGTACTTC. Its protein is CATSRPGTGSPYEQYF.

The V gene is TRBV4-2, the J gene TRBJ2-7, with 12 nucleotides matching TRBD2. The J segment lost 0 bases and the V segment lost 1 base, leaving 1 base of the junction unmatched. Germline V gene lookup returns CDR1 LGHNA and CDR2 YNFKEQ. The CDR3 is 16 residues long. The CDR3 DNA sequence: TGTGCCAGCAGCCAAGCGGGACTAGCGGGCTCCTACGAGCAGTACTTC. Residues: CASSQAGLAGSYEQYF.

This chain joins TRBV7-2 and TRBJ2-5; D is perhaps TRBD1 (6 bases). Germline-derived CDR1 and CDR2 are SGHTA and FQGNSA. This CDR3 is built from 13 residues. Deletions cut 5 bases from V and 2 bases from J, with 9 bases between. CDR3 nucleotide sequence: TGTGCCAGCAGCCCTGGACAGCAAGAGACCCAGTACTTC. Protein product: CASSPGQQETQYF.

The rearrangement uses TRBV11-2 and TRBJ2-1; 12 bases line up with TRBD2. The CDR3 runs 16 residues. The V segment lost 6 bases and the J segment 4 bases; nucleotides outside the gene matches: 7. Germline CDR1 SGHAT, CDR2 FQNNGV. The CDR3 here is CASSPGLAGLYNEQFF. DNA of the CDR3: TGTGCCAGCAGTCCAGGACTAGCGGGGCTATACAATGAGCAGTTCTTC.

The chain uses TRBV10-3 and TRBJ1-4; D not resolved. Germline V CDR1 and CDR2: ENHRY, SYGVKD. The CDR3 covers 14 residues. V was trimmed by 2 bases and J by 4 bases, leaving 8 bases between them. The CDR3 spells CAISEGLHNEKLFF. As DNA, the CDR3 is TGTGCCATCAGTGAGGGGTTACATAATGAAAAACTGTTTTTT.

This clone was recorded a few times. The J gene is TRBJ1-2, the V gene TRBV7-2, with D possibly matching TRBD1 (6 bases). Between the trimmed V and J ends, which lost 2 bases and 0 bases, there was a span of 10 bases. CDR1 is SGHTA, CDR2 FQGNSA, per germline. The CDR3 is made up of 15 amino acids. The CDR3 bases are TGTGCCAGCAGCTTACCCCGGACAGCTAACTATGGCTACACCTTC. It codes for CASSLPRTANYGYTF. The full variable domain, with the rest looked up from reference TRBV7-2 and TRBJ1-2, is GAGVSQSPSNKVTEKGKDVELRCDPISGHTALYWYRQSLGQGLEFLIYFQGNSAPDKSGLPSDRFSAERTGGSVSTLTIQRTQQEDSAVYLCASSLPRTANYGYTFGSGTRLTVV.

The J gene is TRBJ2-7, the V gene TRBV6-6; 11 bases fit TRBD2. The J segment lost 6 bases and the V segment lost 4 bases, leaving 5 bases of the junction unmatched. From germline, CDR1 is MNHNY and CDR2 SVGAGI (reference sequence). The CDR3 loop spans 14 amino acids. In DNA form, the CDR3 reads TGTGCCAGCAGTTTATCTAGCGGGAGGAGCGAGCAGTACTTC. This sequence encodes CASSLSSGRSEQYF.

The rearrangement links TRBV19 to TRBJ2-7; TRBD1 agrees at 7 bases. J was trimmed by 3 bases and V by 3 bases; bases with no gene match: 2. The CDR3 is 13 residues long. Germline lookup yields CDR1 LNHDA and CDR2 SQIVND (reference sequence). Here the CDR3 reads CASSIRTGYEQYF. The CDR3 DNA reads TGTGCCAGTAGTATCAGGACAGGCTACGAGCAGTACTTC.

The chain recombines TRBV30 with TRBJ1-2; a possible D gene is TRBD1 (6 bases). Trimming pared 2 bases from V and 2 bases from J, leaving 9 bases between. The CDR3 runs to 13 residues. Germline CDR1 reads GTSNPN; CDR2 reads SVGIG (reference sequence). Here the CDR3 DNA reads TGTGCCTGGAGTCCGGACAGAAACTATGGCTACACCTTC. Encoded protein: CAWSPDRNYGYTF.

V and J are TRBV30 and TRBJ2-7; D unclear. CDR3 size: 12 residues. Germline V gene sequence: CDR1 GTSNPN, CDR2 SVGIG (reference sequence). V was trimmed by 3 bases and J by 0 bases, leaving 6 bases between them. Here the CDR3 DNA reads TGTGCCTGGAGCTCAACCTCCTACGAGCAGTACTTC. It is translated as CAWSSTSYEQYF.

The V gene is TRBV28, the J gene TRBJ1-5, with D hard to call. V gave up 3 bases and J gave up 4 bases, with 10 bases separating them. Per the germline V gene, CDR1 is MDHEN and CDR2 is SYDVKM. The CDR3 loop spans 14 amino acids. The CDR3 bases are TGTGCCAGCAGTTTCCTTGCTACAAATCAGCCCCAGCATTTT. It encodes CASSFLATNQPQHF.

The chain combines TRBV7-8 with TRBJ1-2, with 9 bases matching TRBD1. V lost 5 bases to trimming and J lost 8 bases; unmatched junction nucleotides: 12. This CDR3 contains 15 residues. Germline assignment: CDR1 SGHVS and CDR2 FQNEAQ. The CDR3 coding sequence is TGTGCCAGCAGCCAAACTCTCCGGGACAGGGTAGGCTACACCTTC. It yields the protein CASSQTLRDRVGYTF.

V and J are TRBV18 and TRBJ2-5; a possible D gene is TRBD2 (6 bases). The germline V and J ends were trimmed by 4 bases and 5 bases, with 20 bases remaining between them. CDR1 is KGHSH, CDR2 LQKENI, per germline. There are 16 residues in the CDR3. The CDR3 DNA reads TGTGCCAGCTCACGTAAGGCTAGCGACGTGTGGGAGACCCAGTACTTC. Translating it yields CASSRKASDVWETQYF.

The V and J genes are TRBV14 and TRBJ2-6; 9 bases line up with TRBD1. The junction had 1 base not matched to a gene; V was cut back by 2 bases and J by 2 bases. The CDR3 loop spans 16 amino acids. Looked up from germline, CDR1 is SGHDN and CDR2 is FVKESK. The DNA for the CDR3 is TGTGCCAGCAGCCAAAGACAGGGGGCTGGGGCCAACGTCCTGACTTTC. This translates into CASSQRQGAGANVLTF.

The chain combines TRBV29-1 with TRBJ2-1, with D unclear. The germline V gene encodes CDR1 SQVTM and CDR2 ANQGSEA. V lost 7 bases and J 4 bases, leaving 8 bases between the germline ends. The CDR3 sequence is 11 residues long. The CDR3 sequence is CSGQNYNEQFF. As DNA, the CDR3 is TGCAGCGGCCAGAATTACAATGAGCAGTTCTTC.

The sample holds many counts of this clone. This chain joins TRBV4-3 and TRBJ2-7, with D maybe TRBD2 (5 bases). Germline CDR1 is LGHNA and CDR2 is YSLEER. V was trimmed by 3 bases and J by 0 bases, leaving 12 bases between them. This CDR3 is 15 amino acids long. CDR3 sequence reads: CASSHRTDSSYEQYF. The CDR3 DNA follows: TGCGCCAGCAGCCACAGGACGGACTCCTCCTACGAGCAGTACTTC.